This TCR beta chain was recovered during a study of STAT5B mutations in CD4+ large granular lymphocyte leukemia. Study outcomes and limitations: CD4-sorted patient repertoires seemed more clonal than healthy CD4+ repertoires. About 26% of private leukemic clonotypes occurred rarely in other patients' non-leukemic repertoires.

A word on this clone: Its antigen is unknown.

The assay was immunoSEQ multiplex PCR, and TCRdb's table has in-frame clones only and misses some. The sample contains about 30,000 clones, approximately 72% of which appear only once. This CDR3 has 14 residues. Germline lookup yields CDR1 SGHAT and CDR2 FQNNGV. V was pared by 6 bases and J by 2 bases, with 14 bases between. The receptor comes from a human donor in good health. Material for sequencing was CD4+ T cells from blood buffy coats. The V gene is TRBV11-2, the J gene TRBJ2-7; D gene unclear. Here the CDR3 DNA reads TGTGCCAGCAGAGGACCAAACCCCCCCTACGAGCAGTACTTC. Protein sequence: CASRGPNPPYEQYF. The complete variable domain, with remaining parts taken from reference TRBV11-2 and TRBJ2-7, reads EAGVAQSPRYKIIEKRQSVAFWCNPISGHATLYWYQQILGQGPKLLIQFQNNGVVDDSQLPKDRFSAERLKGVDSTLKIQPAKLEDSAVYLCASRGPNPPYEQYFGPGTRLTVT.